What follows are 13 T cell receptor beta chains derived from one specimen sequenced in a study of Graves' ophthalmopathy and Graves' hyperthyroidism. RNA transcripts yielded amplified TCR beta CDR3 regions. First-round RT-PCR used HTBI primers; second-round multiplex PCR followed. TCRdb analysed the multiplex PCR reads with MiXCR anew, one entry per CDR3 protein. Of roughly 160,000 distinct CDR3 sequences listed, about 40% are singletons. The specimen was peripheral blood. These receptors originate from a middle-aged woman with Graves' ophthalmopathy.

The genes are TRBV6-1 and TRBJ2-7; D is tentatively TRBD1 or TRBD2 (5 bases each). The CDR3 is 15 amino acids. V shed 6 bases and J shed 4 bases, with 19 bases lying between them. The germline V gene encodes CDR1 MNHNS and CDR2 SASEGT. CDR3: CASSLAGQGVYEQYF. CDR3 in DNA: TGTGCCAGCAGCTTGGCGGGTCAGGGAGTATACGAGCAGTACTTC.

This clonotype showed up many times. The chain has TRBV25-1 and TRBJ2-5; perhaps TRBD1 as D (5 bases). CDR3 length equals 15 residues. Germline CDR1 is MGHDK and CDR2 is SYGVNS. The germline V and J ends were trimmed by 1 base and 5 bases, with 14 bases remaining between them. The CDR3 DNA reads TGTGCCAGCAGTGAATCAGGGATTCGATTCGAGACCCAGTACTTC. This sequence encodes CASSESGIRFETQYF.

The V call is TRBV12-3 or TRBV12-4, the J call TRBJ2-2; a possible D gene is TRBD1 (6 bases). Deletions cut 5 bases from V and 3 bases from J, with 10 bases between. This CDR3 has 14 amino acids. DNA of the CDR3: TGTGCCAGCAGTCGTACAGGGTACACCGGGGAGCTGTTTTTT. This sequence encodes CASSRTGYTGELFF.

This clonotype has ten or more counts. This chain joins TRBV6-2 or TRBV6-3 and TRBJ2-7; 7 positions match TRBD2. The CDR3 is 17 amino acids. Trimming at V came to 6 bases and at J to 1 base, leaving 15 bases not matched to a gene. The V gene's germline CDR1 is MNHEY and CDR2 SVGEGT. The CDR3 here is CASRSADGREKSYEQYF. In nucleotides, the CDR3 is TGTGCCAGCAGATCCGCCGATGGGCGGGAGAAATCCTACGAGCAGTACTTC.

V usage is TRBV6-5 and J usage is TRBJ1-6, with 7 nucleotides matching TRBD1. CDR1 is MNHEY, CDR2 SVGAGI, per germline. The V segment lost 2 bases and the J segment 7 bases; nucleotides outside the gene matches: 2. CDR3 length: 14 amino acids. The CDR3 spells CASSYTGVNSPLHF. The CDR3 coding sequence is TGTGCCAGCAGTTACACAGGGGTAAATTCACCCCTCCACTTT.

In its sample, this clonotype was seen many times. The chain employs TRBV28 and TRBJ1-1; D gene ambiguous. V was trimmed by 5 bases and J by 3 bases, leaving 16 bases between them. Germline CDR1 MDHEN, CDR2 SYDVKM. The CDR3 runs 15 residues. The CDR3 loop is CASSPWGGFDTEAFF. In DNA, the CDR3 is TGTGCCAGCAGTCCATGGGGAGGGTTTGACACTGAAGCTTTCTTT. The full variable domain, rest sourced from reference TRBV28 and TRBJ1-1, is DVKVTQSSRYLVKRTGEKVFLECVQDMDHENMFWYRQDPGLGLRLIYFSYDVKMKEKGDIPEGYSVSREKKERFSLILESASTNQTSMYLCASSPWGGFDTEAFFGQGTRLTVV.

This clonotype appeared many times. V is TRBV7-2 and J is TRBJ2-7; 8 bases fit TRBD1. This CDR3 has 15 amino acids. V shed 5 bases and J 2 bases; nucleotides not matched to a gene: 8. The germline V gene encodes CDR1 SGHTA and CDR2 FQGNSA. The CDR3 sequence: CASSIGTGNTYEQYF. The DNA of the CDR3 is TGTGCCAGCAGCATCGGGACAGGAAACACCTACGAGCAGTACTTC.

V gene TRBV19 combines with J gene TRBJ1-5, with unresolved D. CDR1 and CDR2 from the germline V gene are LNHDA and SQIVND (reference sequence). V was cut by 1 base and J by 6 bases, with 4 bases left in between. The CDR3 has 12 amino acids. The CDR3 region has the DNA TGTGCCAGTAGTATAGGCATTCAGCCCCAGCATTTT. This encodes CASSIGIQPQHF.

This clonotype showed up many times. This chain joins TRBV7-9 and TRBJ2-7, with 8 bases that match TRBD1. The CDR3 totals 17 residues. Germline V gene lookup returns CDR1 SEHNR and CDR2 FQNEAQ (reference sequence). The trim removed 4 bases at V and 0 bases at J, leaving 11 bases unmatched. The CDR3 sequence: CASSSSTTGGNSYEQYF. In nucleotides, the CDR3 is TGTGCCAGCAGCTCGAGCACTACAGGGGGTAACTCCTACGAGCAGTACTTC.

This clonotype appeared many times. The chain has TRBV12-3 or TRBV12-4 and TRBJ1-5, with D tentatively TRBD1 (5 bases). V lost 5 bases, J lost 9 bases, and 17 bases lay in between. This CDR3 is 14 amino acids long. Written as DNA, the CDR3 is TGTGCCAGCAGTGCCGGGGGGGATCTTCTGCCCCAGCATTTT. Its translation: CASSAGGDLLPQHF.

This clonotype was detected many times. The V call is TRBV20-1, the J call TRBJ2-5; no clear D gene. The germline V gene has CDR1 DFQATT and CDR2 SNEGSKA (reference sequence). The CDR3 runs to 14 residues. Trimming left V 6 bases short and J 3 bases short, with 17 bases between. The CDR3 DNA is TGCAGTGCCCCCCACCCCTTGGTGGAAGAGACCCAGTACTTC. Its protein is CSAPHPLVEETQYF.

There are many counts of this clonotype. This sequence joins TRBV7-2 and TRBJ1-3; D is undetermined. The CDR3 consists of 15 residues. V dropped 2 bases and J dropped 1 base, with 9 bases sitting between them. CDR1 and CDR2 from the germline V gene are SGHTA and FQGNSA. The CDR3 region is CASSLLGRSGNTIYF. CDR3 nucleotide sequence: TGTGCCAGCAGCTTACTAGGCCGTTCTGGAAACACCATATATTTT. The full variable domain, with the rest looked up from reference TRBV7-2 and TRBJ1-3, is GAGVSQSPSNKVTEKGKDVELRCDPISGHTALYWYRQSLGQGLEFLIYFQGNSAPDKSGLPSDRFSAERTGGSVSTLTIQRTQQEDSAVYLCASSLLGRSGNTIYFGEGSWLTVV.

Ten or more counts support this clonotype. V is TRBV6-2 or TRBV6-3 and J is TRBJ2-7; 12 positions agree with TRBD1. CDR3 length equals 18 residues. Germline V gene data show CDR1 as MNHEY and CDR2 as SVGEGT. With 5 bases clipped from V and 4 bases from J, the junction kept 15 bases outside the gene matches. The CDR3 DNA reads TGTGCCAGCAGTACGAGGGACAGGGGGCGGAACTATCCTTACGAGCAGTACTTC. Its protein product is CASSTRDRGRNYPYEQYF.